A selection of T cell receptor beta chains follows, all from one sample in a study of blood T cell repertoires in COVID-19. Method: immunoSEQ multiplex PCR; TCRdb's copy keeps in-frame clones and lacks some. The sample yields around 130,000 clones, more than 75% seen once. The sequenced material came from peripheral blood. These receptors originate from a human donor in a cohort sampled during active COVID-19. The CDR3 runs from the conserved cysteine through the conserved F or W. Each record gives: D gene, V gene, clone size, J gene, CDR3 DNA, CDR3 protein. The D gene is left open where the match is weak. Rows may omit the clone size; those that give it use once, few, many or a size class.

TRBD1	TRBV28	NA	TRBJ2-5	TGTGCCAGCAGTTTACCCGGGACAGGGACGGAGACCCAGTACTTC	CASSLPGTGTETQYF
TRBD1	TRBV7-3	NA	TRBJ2-7	TGTGCCAGCAGCTTAATGCCAGGGGGCGACTACGAGCAGTACTTC	CASSLMPGGDYEQYF
TRBD2	TRBV5-5	NA	TRBJ2-7	TGTGCCAGCAGCTTGGCTAGCGGATGGGGATACGAGCAGTACTTC	CASSLASGWGYEQYF
NA	TRBV30	NA	TRBJ1-2	TGTGCCTGGAGGGCTACAGGGTCGGTTTTTACCTTC	CAWRATGSVFTF
TRBD1	TRBV7-9	NA	TRBJ2-1	TGTGCCAGCAGCCCCCCCGGGACAGTTTACAATGAGCAGTTCTTC	CASSPPGTVYNEQFF
TRBD2	TRBV28	NA	TRBJ2-7	TGTGCCAGCAGAAAGCGGGGGGCCCCCTCCTACGAGCAGTACTTC	CASRKRGAPSYEQYF
TRBD2	TRBV28	once	TRBJ2-5	TGTGCCAGCAGTTTAGGGACTAGCGGGGACCAAGAGACCCAGTACTTC	CASSLGTSGDQETQYF
NA	TRBV2	once	TRBJ2-1	TGTGCCAGCATCCGTCAGGGCTTGGAGCAGTTCTTC	CASIRQGLEQFF
NA	TRBV7-2	NA	TRBJ2-7	TGTGCCAGCAGCTTAGATTCAGGAGGGTCCGAGCAGTACTTC	CASSLDSGGSEQYF
NA	TRBV7-2	NA	TRBJ2-3	TGTGCCAGCAGCTTGGGGGGAGGTCCTAGAGGCACAGATACGCAGTATTTT	CASSLGGGPRGTDTQYF
NA	TRBV7-9	NA	TRBJ2-5	TGTGCCAGCAGCTTATTTGTAGCCTCCCCAACCCAAGAGACCCAGTACTTC	CASSLFVASPTQETQYF
TRBD2	TRBV5-1	NA	TRBJ2-7	TGCGCCAGCAGCGAACTAGCGGGGGGATCCTACGAGCAGTACTTC	CASSELAGGSYEQYF
TRBD1	TRBV7-2	NA	TRBJ2-2	TGTGCCATCCCACAGGGGGGTCGCACCGGGGAGCTGTTTTTT	CAIPQGGRTGELFF
NA	TRBV10-1	NA	TRBJ2-6	TGCGCCAGCAGTGAATCGGGTGGGGCCAACGTCCTGACTTTC	CASSESGGANVLTF
TRBD1	TRBV28	NA	TRBJ1-2	TGTGCCAGCAGAACCCCGGGACAGGGGGCGCGGGGCTACACCTTC	CASRTPGQGARGYTF
TRBD2	TRBV6-5	NA	TRBJ2-1	TGTGCCAGCAGTCAGGGAGCGGGGGTTAATGAGCAGTTCTTC	CASSQGAGVNEQFF
TRBD2	TRBV9	NA	TRBJ2-1	TGTGCCAGCAGCGTATCTACTAGCGGGTACTACAATGAGCAGTTCTTC	CASSVSTSGYYNEQFF
TRBD1	TRBV18	NA	TRBJ2-7	TGTGCCAGCTCACCTCAGGGACAGGGTTCCAGCGAGCAGTACTTC	CASSPQGQGSSEQYF
NA	TRBV5-5	NA	TRBJ2-1	TGTGCCAGCAGCTTGGCCTGGTGGCAGCTAGATGAGCAGTTCTTC	CASSLAWWQLDEQFF
NA	TRBV19	NA	TRBJ1-1	TGTGCCAGTAGTTCACAGGGTGACACTGAAGCTTTCTTT	CASSSQGDTEAFF
TRBD1	TRBV18	few	TRBJ2-5	TGTGCCAGCTCACCATACGTAGGGACAGGGGGCATCGAGACCCAGTACTTC	CASSPYVGTGGIETQYF
TRBD1	TRBV7-9	NA	TRBJ2-7	TGTGCCAGCAGCTTGGTAAAAGGGACAGCCTACGAGCAGTACTTC	CASSLVKGTAYEQYF
NA	TRBV28	NA	TRBJ2-3	TGTGCCAGCAGTTTAAAGGCAGGGACAGATACGCAGTATTTT	CASSLKAGTDTQYF
NA	TRBV7-2	NA	TRBJ2-5	TGTGCCAGCAGCTCCCGGACTAATTTCCAAGAGACCCAGTACTTC	CASSSRTNFQETQYF
NA	TRBV5-5	NA	TRBJ2-5	TGTGCCAGCAGACAGACAGCCGGAGAGACCCAGTACTTC	CASRQTAGETQYF
NA	TRBV11-2	NA	TRBJ1-2	TGTGCCAGCAGCCTTGGACACCTCAACTATGGCTACACCTTC	CASSLGHLNYGYTF
TRBD1	TRBV7-3	once	TRBJ2-2	TGTGCCAGCAGCATACAGGGGTTGGGCGGGGAGCTGTTTTTT	CASSIQGLGGELFF
NA	TRBV3-1/TRBV3-2	many	TRBJ1-5	TGTGCCAGCGGGTCGGGAATGTCTCAGCCCCAGCATTTT	CASGSGMSQPQHF